The clone carrying this TCR beta chain was recorded only once. Trimming removed 0 bases from V and 5 bases from J; junction bases left unmatched: 6. There are 15 residues in the CDR3. CDR1 and CDR2 from the germline V gene are MGHRA and YSYEKL. This entry is derived from a study of siplizumab effects on memory and regulatory T cells. This table comes from immunoSEQ multiplex PCR, and its TCRdb copy is limited to in-frame clones, with some not included. The repertoire holds over 85,000 clones, with 93% as singletons. Sequenced input: CD8+ T cells sorted from blood. The TCR sequence derives from a human donor in good health. The rearrangement joins TRBV4-1 to TRBJ2-5; 7 nucleotides line up with TRBD2. CDR3 in DNA: TGCGCCAGCAGCCAAGAATCCGCGGGGGACGAGACCCAGTACTTC. Amino acid sequence: CASSQESAGDETQYF.